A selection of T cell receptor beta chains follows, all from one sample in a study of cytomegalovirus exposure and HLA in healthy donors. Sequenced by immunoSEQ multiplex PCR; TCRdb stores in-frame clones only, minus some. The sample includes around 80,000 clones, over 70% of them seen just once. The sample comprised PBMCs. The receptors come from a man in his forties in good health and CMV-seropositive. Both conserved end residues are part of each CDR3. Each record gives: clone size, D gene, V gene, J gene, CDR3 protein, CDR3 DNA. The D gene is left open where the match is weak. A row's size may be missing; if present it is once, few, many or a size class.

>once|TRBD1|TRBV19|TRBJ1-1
CASSIGQAGSSEAFF
TGTGCCAGTAGTATCGGACAGGCCGGTTCCTCTGAAGCTTTCTTT
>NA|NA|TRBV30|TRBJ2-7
CAWSPHYEQYF
TGCGCCTGGAGTCCCCATTACGAGCAGTACTTC
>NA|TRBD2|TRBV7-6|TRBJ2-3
CASSSPPAGEGTDTQYF
TGTGCCAGCAGCTCGCCCCCTGCGGGAGAGGGAACAGATACGCAGTATTTT
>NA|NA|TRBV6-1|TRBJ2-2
CASQAVGGTGELFF
TGTGCCAGCCAAGCTGTGGGGGGCACCGGGGAGCTGTTTTTT
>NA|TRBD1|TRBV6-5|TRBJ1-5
CASTQGAGQPQHF
TGTGCCAGTACTCAGGGGGCCGGTCAGCCCCAGCATTTT
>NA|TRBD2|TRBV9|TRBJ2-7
CASSVASGITYEQYF
TGTGCCAGCAGCGTAGCTAGCGGGATCACCTACGAGCAGTACTTC
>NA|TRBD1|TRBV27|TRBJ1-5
CASSSTLGTGGWSQHF
TGTGCCAGCAGTTCAACCCTCGGGACAGGGGGTTGGTCCCAGCATTTT
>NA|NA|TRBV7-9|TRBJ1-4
CASSGGLSNEKLFF
TGTGCCAGCAGCGGAGGACTGTCTAATGAAAAACTGTTTTTT
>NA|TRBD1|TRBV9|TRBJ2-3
CASSQGAVATDTQYF
TGTGCCAGCAGCCAGGGGGCGGTGGCCACAGATACGCAGTATTTT
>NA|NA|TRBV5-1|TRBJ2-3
CASSLTTTGASTDTQYF
TGCGCCAGCAGCTTGACAACCACAGGCGCTAGCACAGATACGCAGTATTTT
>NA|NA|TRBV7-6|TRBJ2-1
CASSYSDGKQFF
TGTGCCAGCAGCTACTCGGACGGGAAGCAGTTCTTC
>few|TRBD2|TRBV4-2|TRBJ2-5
CASSQDYRTSVETQYF
TGTGCCAGCAGCCAAGATTACAGGACTAGCGTAGAGACCCAGTACTTC
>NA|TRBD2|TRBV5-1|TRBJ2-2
CASSLGLAAGELFF
TGCGCCAGCAGCTTGGGACTAGCGGCCGGGGAGCTGTTTTTT
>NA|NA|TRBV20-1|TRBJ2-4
CSAAPGHIQYF
TGCAGTGCCGCCCCAGGGCACATTCAGTACTTC
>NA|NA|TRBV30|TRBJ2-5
CAWGERVPETQYF
TGTGCCTGGGGAGAACGGGTACCTGAGACCCAGTACTTC
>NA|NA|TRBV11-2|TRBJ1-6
CASSSPLSGLKGPLHF
TGTGCCAGCAGCTCGCCTCTCTCGGGACTAAAGGGACCCCTCCACTTT
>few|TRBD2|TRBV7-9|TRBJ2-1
CASSLWGTSGYNEQFF
TGTGCCAGCAGCCTCTGGGGGACTAGCGGTTACAATGAGCAGTTCTTC
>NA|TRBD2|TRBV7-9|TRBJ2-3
CASSLSSGRADTQYF
TGTGCCAGCAGCTTAAGTAGCGGGAGAGCCGATACGCAGTATTTT
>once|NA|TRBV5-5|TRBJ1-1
CASTQGTNTEAFF
TGTGCCAGCACACAGGGAACGAACACTGAAGCTTTCTTT
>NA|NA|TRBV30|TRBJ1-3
CAWDRRSTGNTIYF
TGTGCCTGGGACAGACGGAGCACTGGAAACACCATATATTTT
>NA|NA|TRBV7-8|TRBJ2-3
CASSLARESDTQYF
TGTGCCAGCAGCTTAGCCCGGGAGTCAGATACGCAGTATTTT
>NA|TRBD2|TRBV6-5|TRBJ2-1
CASSYSAGETNEQFF
TGTGCCAGCAGTTACTCCGCGGGAGAAACCAATGAGCAGTTCTTC
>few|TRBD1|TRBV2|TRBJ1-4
CASSLGQGAGEKLFF
TGTGCCAGCAGCCTAGGACAGGGGGCAGGTGAAAAACTGTTTTTT
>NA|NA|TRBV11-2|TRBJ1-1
CASSLGGRPNTEAFF
TGTGCCAGCAGCTTAGGAGGTAGGCCCAACACTGAAGCTTTCTTT
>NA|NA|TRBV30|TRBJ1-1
CAWSRLDRPNTEAFF
TGTGCCTGGAGCCGCCTCGACAGACCGAACACTGAAGCTTTCTTT
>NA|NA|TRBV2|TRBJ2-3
CASSEQGTDTQYF
TGTGCCAGCAGTGAACAGGGCACAGATACGCAGTATTTT
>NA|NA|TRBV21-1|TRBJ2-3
CASSKKVRVAEKGDTQYF
TGTGCCAGCAGCAAAAAAGTCAGGGTAGCGGAAAAAGGAGATACGCAGTATTTT
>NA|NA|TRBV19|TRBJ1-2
CASSTDTVVGYTF
TGTGCCAGTAGTACCGACACGGTTGTAGGCTACACCTTC
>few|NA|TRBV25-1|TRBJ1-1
CASSGPSDEGWTEAFF
TGTGCCAGCAGTGGACCTAGCGACGAAGGATGGACTGAAGCTTTCTTT
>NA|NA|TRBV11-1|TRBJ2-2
CASSPQGPGELFF
TGTGCCAGCAGCCCTCAGGGCCCCGGGGAGCTGTTTTTT
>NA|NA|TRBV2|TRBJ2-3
CASRNGGHNTQYF
TGTGCCAGCAGAAACGGAGGTCACAATACGCAGTATTTT
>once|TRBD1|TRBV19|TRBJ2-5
CASSIAGQGQYQETQYF
TGTGCCAGTAGTATAGCGGGCCAGGGACAGTACCAAGAGACCCAGTACTTC
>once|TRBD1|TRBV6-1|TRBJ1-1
CASRTDRDTEAFF
TGTGCCAGCAGAACCGACAGGGACACTGAAGCTTTCTTT
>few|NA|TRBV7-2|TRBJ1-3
CASSLTDRTSGNTIYF
TGTGCCAGCAGTCTAACGGACAGAACCTCTGGAAACACCATATATTTT
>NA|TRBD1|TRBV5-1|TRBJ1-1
CASSFRDSNLNTEAFF
TGCGCCAGCAGCTTCCGGGACAGTAACCTGAACACTGAAGCTTTCTTT
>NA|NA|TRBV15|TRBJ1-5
CATSRGVDRNQPQHF
TGTGCCACCAGCAGAGGAGTCGACAGGAATCAGCCCCAGCATTTT
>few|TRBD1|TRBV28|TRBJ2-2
CASRPSGTGGGELFF
TGTGCCAGCAGGCCCTCCGGGACAGGGGGCGGGGAGCTGTTTTTT